This T cell receptor beta chain was documented in a study of CD8+CD57+ T cells in acquired aplastic anemia. About the study: Sorted CD4+ and CD8+ cells gave a mean 3.2 ug DNA, range about 0.19 to 27.4 ug.

Study observations and caveats: Overlap between patients and controls comprised almost 30 CD8+ CDR3 sequences.

The TCR beta profiling, which covered VDJ combination and CDR3 sequence, was carried out using genomic DNA as the template. Each CDR3 protein is one row after TCRdb ran MiXCR on the reads. Of approximately 150,000 distinct CDR3 sequences in the sample, around 75% were seen once. This clonotype was detected ten times or more. Antigen unknown. Per germline, CDR1 SGHRS and CDR2 YFSETQ. The V and J ends lost 1 base and 4 bases respectively, with 14 bases between them. The CDR3 sequence is 15 residues long. The sequenced patients had an expansion of CD8+CD57+ cells seen by flow cytometry. In all patients, the disease was severe acquired aplastic anemia.

What was sequenced was sorted CD4+, CD8+, or CD8+CD57+ T cells (not recorded which) from PBMCs. The chain links TRBV5-1 to TRBJ1-2, with D unresolved. The TCR sequence derives from a human donor with aplastic anemia. In DNA form, the CDR3 reads TGCGCCAGCAGCTTGTGGTGGGGAAGTAGCTATGGCTACACCTTC. It translates to CASSLWWGSSYGYTF.